This TCR beta chain was identified during a study of cytomegalovirus exposure and HLA in healthy donors listed by TCRdb under 2017. Background for the entire study: An earlier analysis of several hundred of the donors reported under 300 Gb of sequence data and around 120 million unique TCR beta sequences obtained from some 170 million T cells. The study profiled the T cell repertoires of 666 subjects by immunosequencing and related them to cytomegalovirus serostatus. Of the 398 genotyped donors, over 70% fell in the genetic ancestry cluster associated with self-reported Caucasian donors. Donor age, sex, ethnicity and CMV serostatus were compiled together with the repertoire data. All discovery cohort repertoires had been generated on a single sequencing platform. Among 300 to 500 genotyped donors of the cohort, an average of approximately 240,000 unique TCR beta nucleotide sequences was sequenced per donor, of which about 19% were non-productive. An early release covering about 600 HLA-typed donors comprised 250 to 350 gigabases of sequencing data and about 90 million unique TCR sequences. The number of typed donors differed by locus: about 620-640 for A, B, C, DRB1 and DQB1; some 500 for DQA1; approximately 610 for DPA1; and about 450 for DPB1. The aim of the study was to test whether cataloging public T cell receptors could identify signatures of past pathogen exposure. The study combined high-throughput TCR immunosequencing, statistical association of individual TCRs with disease status, and machine learning to predict cytomegalovirus infection status. In the later analysis, no new phenotypic data were used to find candidate immune exposures; instead, reliance was placed on TCR beta sequences and their occurrence across donors. In a later genetic analysis, genome-wide SNP genotypes for about 55% of the 666 donors were used, and that subset was treated as a discovery cohort. In a later analysis, previously published TCR beta repertoires from 670 or so donors were re-analyzed and high-resolution HLA genotyping was added so that TCR occurrence patterns could be studied. HLA typing covered class I and class II loci at four-digit resolution. In an earlier analysis of 587 of the donors, high-throughput TCR beta sequencing was used to judge whether each TCR beta V gene segment behaved as functional or pseudogenic. Because of strong linkage in the cohort, five DR-DQ haplotypes were treated as single units for association and clustering. A separate validation cohort of roughly 120 different subjects was used in addition to the approximately 700-subject first cohort. Overall study outcomes, separate from this receptor: Compared with equally common non-associated chains, HLA-associated TCR beta chains in a later analysis were more clonally expanded and had lower generation probabilities. In a later analysis, TCR association rates were found to vary across HLA loci, with the most associated TCRs seen for DRB1 alleles and the fewest for HLA-C alleles. The authors suggested that the approach could potentially be extended to other disease states and immunological phenotypes. Because HLA typing was unavailable for some donors at each locus, only the typed subset was used in association tests. A further reported finding was that TCR beta sequences accurately predicted the HLA-A and HLA-B alleles for most subjects in the first cohort. In a later analysis, several top co-occurrence clusters were reported to appear linked to parvovirus B19, influenza, CMV and Epstein-Barr virus. Compared with the roughly 710-donor mean, donors in an Asian-associated ancestry cluster had fewer N-insertions in productive TCRs, according to a later genetic analysis. Across donors, most TCR sequences were observed very rarely, whereas some public TCRs were present in many individuals. A group of highly shared sequence variants was considered likely to be a technical artifact of the sequencing pipeline. In an earlier analysis of a few hundred of the donors, most TCR beta V segments were observed in productive rearrangements about 87% or about 30% of the time, broadly matching IMGT annotations. In a later analysis, some 18,000 TCR beta sequences were associated with specific HLA alleles at a false discovery rate of 0.05. Sequencing depth was assumed to be roughly uniform across donors in the presence/absence analyses, though that assumption may not hold. Strong co-occurrence of HLA alleles, especially DR and DQ, made assigning TCR associations to individual alleles difficult. The 87-base-pair reads could not distinguish some IMGT-functional V segments, including TRBV6-2 and TRBV6-3, so those segments were excluded. CMV serostatus was the only immune exposure information available for the cohort. Over 15 rarely observed V segments, including chromosome 9 orphons, were excluded from the earlier analysis of several hundred of the donors because counts were too low. In vitro tests confirmed that a few of the cytomegalovirus-associated TCR beta chains recognize cytomegalovirus antigens. Most CMV-associated TCR beta chains appeared to be HLA-restricted in a later analysis, and the HLA associations seemed to be driven largely by CMV exposure. In the study, about 150 TCR beta chains were listed as associated with cytomegalovirus. V-gene and J-gene trimming of TCR beta chains was associated with a missense DCLRE1C variant in a later genetic analysis, and the association was replicated in an independent cohort. The classifier was reported to diagnose cytomegalovirus status with high specificity and sensitivity in both the original cohort and the validation cohort. Correlated functional status among segregating V segments might be attributable to linkage disequilibrium, but an unknown experimental factor could not be ruled out. The cohort was sequenced for TCR beta chains only, and without alpha or paired-chain data the features that could be detected were limited.

On this clone itself: The clone's antigen remains unknown. There are no base qualities to consult, and no much larger clone falls within one base.

Library generation was performed with the immunoSEQ multiplex PCR assay. For the multiplex PCR, a mixture combining 60 forward primers for TCR Vbeta segments and 13 reverse primers for TCR Jbeta segments was used. The CDR3 region of rearranged TCR beta genes was amplified from genomic DNA by a multiplex PCR assay. The Illumina HiSeq System was used to sequence the amplified TCR beta libraries as 87-base-pair reads. Concerning the study's data processing: A later analysis counted tens of millions of unique TCR beta chains across the 666 repertoires, and 10 million to 12 million of these chains were shared by at least two donors. Raw reads were error-corrected and collapsed into unique sequences by a nearest-neighbor algorithm in which closely related sequences were merged to remove PCR and sequencing errors. Alignment of CDR3 sequences to IMGT reference sequences was used to assign V, D and J gene segments. For a sequence to be retained, a match of at least six nucleotides was required to both a V gene segment and a J gene segment. Rearrangements were called productive when the CDR3 lacked stop codons and stayed in frame with V and J; all others were non-productive. Following IMGT convention, CDR3 was defined as the stretch from the second conserved V-encoded cysteine up to the conserved J-encoded phenylalanine. Sequences without an unambiguous match to a single V gene segment were excluded from the earlier analysis of about 600 of the donors. In an earlier analysis of 587 of the donors, a V segment was called functional when productive rearrangements were above 56.7%, and segregating when the standard deviation between donors exceeded 5%. A statistical classification framework was built to diagnose cytomegalovirus status from the catalog of TCR beta chain sequences. In a later analysis, V and J genes were assigned by comparing TCR nucleotide sequences against IMGT/GENE-DB human TR gene sequences. Using the TCRdist pipeline, a later analysis assigned CDR3 sequences along with most-parsimonious VDJ recombination scenarios. In a later analysis, each TCR beta chain was defined by its CDR3 amino acid sequence together with its V-gene family, and reads lacking a unique V-gene family were excluded. As a way to deal with suspected cross-contamination and a sequencing artifact, a later analysis dropped 640 or so nucleotide sequences that were highly shared and had low generation probability. In a later analysis, a clonal expansion index for each public chain was calculated from normalized within-repertoire ranks of inferred template counts. Generation probabilities in a later analysis came from a VDJ recombination model fitted to out-of-frame rearrangements, and those results were checked against IGoR. Hypergeometric tests were used in a later analysis to score TCR-TCR, TCR-HLA and TCR-CMV co-occurrence, with a repertoire-size bias correction applied to the TCR pairs. False discovery rates were estimated in a later analysis by permuting HLA or CMV assignments 20 times. In a later analysis, co-occurring TCRs were grouped using DBSCAN, with TCRdist sequence similarity added in when clustering inside HLA-allele-positive subsets. Repertoires with fewer than 30,000 or more than 120,000 public chains, plus five repertoires with anomalous nucleotide sharing, were excluded from co-occurrence clustering. Drawn from immuneACCESS, this table holds only the in-frame rearrangements with V and J called that TCRdb kept. Clones are partly lost; checked studies trace under half to an unresolved V gene and leave the rest unexplained. V and J calls plus clone size are reproduced from that table; the DNA served to infer D and trimming. A total of 100,000 to 150,000 clones appear in this sample, approximately 80% of them only once. Around 1.9% of the sample rests with the top ten.

The cohort was made up of 500 to 800 healthy bone marrow donors. All cohort members were sampled while nominally healthy, although unrecorded immune exposures were likely present. The donor tested CMV seronegative, placing the donor among the 350 to 400 seronegative members of the cohort. Each donor provided a peripheral blood sample, and peripheral blood mononuclear cells were used for TCR beta sequencing. Genomic DNA extraction from the blood cell samples was performed with the Qiagen DNeasy Blood Extraction Kit. The germline V gene supplies CDR1 SGDLS and CDR2 YYNGEE. The CDR3 starts with the cysteine, ends with the phenylalanine, and has 19 residues. Only the CDR3 DNA stays, 57 bases, in frame from base 1. Relative to germline, V is 4 bases shorter and J is 0 bases shorter, with 22 bases between their ends.

The receptor comes from a woman in her thirties or forties in good health and CMV-seronegative. Sequencing was done on a sample of PBMCs. The chain uses TRBV9 and TRBJ2-2; a tentative D match to TRBD1 spans 6 bases. The CDR3 has the sequence CASSPRLALQGPNTGELFF. In nucleotides, the sequence is TGTGCCAGCAGCCCCCGCCTGGCCCTACAGGGCCCGAACACCGGGGAGCTGTTTTTT.